The 10 T cell receptor beta chains listed next were all sequenced from one sample in a study of cytomegalovirus exposure and HLA in healthy donors. PCR was performed using 60 Vbeta and 13 Jbeta primers. Produced via immunoSEQ multiplex PCR; TCRdb's table is partial and in-frame only. The data show tens of thousands of clones, approximately 68% seen once. Input material: PBMCs. The receptor set was obtained from a man aged 25 to 40 in good health and CMV-seronegative.

The chain uses TRBV7-2 and TRBJ1-2, with 7 bases matching TRBD1. The V gene's germline CDR1 is SGHTA and CDR2 FQGNSA. V gave up 7 bases and J gave up 4 bases; unmatched junction bases: 12. The CDR3 runs to 15 residues. As DNA, the CDR3 is TGTGCCAGCACCCCCCTGGGGACAGACATCTATGGCTACACCTTC. Protein sequence: CASTPLGTDIYGYTF.

The rearrangement links TRBV7-9 to TRBJ2-1; 7 bases agree with TRBD2. The V gene's germline CDR1 is SEHNR and CDR2 FQNEAQ (reference sequence). There are 15 residues in the CDR3. V lost 5 bases, J lost 8 bases, and 12 bases stayed unmatched. The CDR3: CASSHLSGPRDEQFF. The CDR3 region has the DNA TGTGCCAGCAGCCACCTTAGCGGGCCAAGGGATGAGCAGTTCTTC.

This CDR3 is CASSPPGEGHYEQYF. CDR3 in DNA: TGTGCCAGCAGTCCACCAGGGGAGGGTCACTACGAGCAGTACTTC. The chain links TRBV27 to TRBJ2-7; TRBD2 might be the D (7 bases). Germline CDR1 MNHEY, CDR2 SMNVEV (reference sequence). The CDR3 contains 15 residues. V was pared by 5 bases and J by 3 bases, with 17 bases between.

This chain connects TRBV5-6 to TRBJ2-7; D call uncertain. V was cut by 0 bases and J by 7 bases, with 17 bases left in between. This CDR3 spans 15 amino acids. Per germline, CDR1 SGHDT and CDR2 YYEEEE. CDR3 DNA sequence: TGTGCCAGCAGCTTGGAAGCCCGAATATATCGGGAGCAGTACTTC. Protein: CASSLEARIYREQYF.

This clone was observed a few times. Written as DNA, the CDR3 is TGCGCCAGCAGTGAGTCTGACGGGAGGCACACCGGGGAGCTGTTTTTT. Its protein is CASSESDGRHTGELFF. The gene calls are TRBV10-1 and TRBJ2-2, with 7 bases lining up with TRBD2. In germline, CDR1 is WNHNN, CDR2 SYGVQD (reference sequence). This CDR3 comprises 16 residues. Losses at the gene ends were 0 bases for V and 3 bases for J; bases not matched to a gene: 4.

The chain combines TRBV7-6 with TRBJ1-2; possible D gene TRBD1, 5 bases. V lost 0 bases, J lost 3 bases, and 14 bases lay in between. The germline CDR1 and CDR2 sequences are SGHVS and FNYEAQ. The CDR3 runs 16 residues. CDR3 sequence: CASSLAPGSGDYGYTF. The CDR3, as DNA: TGTGCCAGCAGCTTAGCGCCGGGCTCGGGGGACTATGGCTACACCTTC.

This clone showed up just once. This chain links TRBV7-6 with TRBJ2-7, with 7 positions matching TRBD1. Germline CDR1 and CDR2: SGHVS and FNYEAQ. The V and J ends lost 4 bases and 3 bases, in that order; junction bases with no gene match: 9. CDR3 length equals 15 residues. The CDR3: CASSSPGQLFYEQYF. DNA for the CDR3: TGTGCCAGCAGCTCTCCGGGACAGCTATTCTACGAGCAGTACTTC.

This chain links TRBV11-2 with TRBJ2-7, with a tentative D call TRBD1 (5 bases). The J call is uncertain, as TRBJ2-1 better fits the DNA end. CDR1 is SGHAT, CDR2 FQNNGV, per germline. The CDR3 loop spans 15 amino acids. CDR3 nucleotides: TGTGCCAGCAGCTTAGAGTTGGGGCCCCTTAACGAGCAGTTCTTC. This encodes CASSLELGPLNEQFF.

The V gene is TRBV5-4, the J gene TRBJ2-5; D uncertain. This CDR3 has 13 amino acids. Germline CDR1 and CDR2: SGHNT and YYREEE (reference sequence). The V end lost 2 bases, the J end lost 1 base, and 6 bases lay between the germline ends. In nucleotides, the CDR3 is TGTGCCAGCAGCTTTGCTATCCAAGAGACCCAGTACTTC. This codes for CASSFAIQETQYF.

V and J are TRBV27 and TRBJ2-1; TRBD2 matches 8 bases. The CDR3 contains 13 residues. CDR1 and CDR2 from the germline V gene are MNHEY and SMNVEV (reference sequence). V gave up 6 bases and J gave up 3 bases; unmatched junction bases: 1. In DNA, the CDR3 is TGTGCCAGCAGACGGGAGGGCTACAATGAGCAGTTCTTC. Amino acids: CASRREGYNEQFF.